This T cell receptor (beta chain) comes out of a study of shared clonotypes between healthy human individuals. This clone is a singleton in its sample. TCRdb's table, derived via immunoSEQ multiplex PCR, lists solely in-frame clones and lacks some. Counted here are over 2 million clones, under 95% occurring once; the ten biggest clones make up more than 0.35%. Trimming left V 1 base short and J 2 bases short, with 14 bases between. In germline, CDR1 is LGHNA, CDR2 YSLEER. The CDR3 consists of 16 residues. The source of this sequence is a man aged 18 to 30 in good health. Some clones in this sample may be carry-over from other donors' samples. The rearrangement joins TRBV4-3 to TRBJ1-2; D is undetermined. The sequencing sample was made of naive CD4+ T cells from PBMCs. Subset: CD45RA+ positively selected. The CDR3 nucleotides read TGCGCCAGCAGCCAAGGTGTAGGAGGGAGGAACTATGGCTACACCTTC. Translation: CASSQGVGGRNYGYTF.